The 32 T cell receptor beta chains in this list originate from one sample, sequenced in a study of OX40 agonist ivuxolimab in advanced cancers. The method was immunoSEQ multiplex PCR; TCRdb's version includes in-frame clones alone and lacks a portion of them. The table shows about 55,000 clones, with approximately 86% occurring only once. The source was CD4+ or CD8+ T cells sorted from blood, collected in a trial of the OX40 agonist ivuxolimab. These receptors all come from an adult with an advanced solid tumor such as melanoma, head and neck, liver or kidney cancer.

V and J are TRBV6-6 and TRBJ1-2; D is uncertain. Trimming removed 7 bases at V and 4 bases at J, with 7 bases between. The germline gives CDR1 MNHNY, CDR2 SVGAGI (reference sequence). The CDR3 consists of 11 residues. CDR3 nucleotide sequence: TGTGCCAGCATCGAGGTCTATGGCTACACCTTC. Translation gives CASIEVYGYTF.

The sample holds one count of this clone. The chain joins TRBV5-6 to TRBJ2-2; 7 bases match TRBD1. Germline V lookup: CDR1 SGHDT, CDR2 YYEEEE. V dropped 5 bases and J dropped 7; count of bases not matched to a gene: 2. This CDR3 is 12 amino acids long. The CDR3 protein is CASSQGVGELFF. CDR3 DNA: TGTGCCAGCAGTCAGGGGGTCGGGGAGCTGTTTTTT. The full variable domain, with the rest looked up from reference TRBV5-6 and TRBJ2-2, is DAGVTQSPTHLIKTRGQQVTLRCSPKSGHDTVSWYQQALGQGPQFIFQYYEEEERQRGNFPDRFSGHQFPNYSSELNVNALLLGDSALYLCASSQGVGELFFGEGSRLTVL.

This clone was seen more than once but under ten times. This chain links TRBV7-9 with TRBJ2-5; TRBD2 agrees at 9 bases. This CDR3 spans 15 amino acids. The V gene end was trimmed by 4 bases and the J gene end by 3 bases; junction bases not matched to a gene: 6. CDR1 is SEHNR and CDR2 is FQNEAQ in the germline V gene (reference sequence). CDR3 coding DNA: TGTGCCAGCAGCTCGCCCTTAGCGGGGGAAGAGACCCAGTACTTC. This gives the protein CASSSPLAGEETQYF.

A remark on this clone: This sample also contains other DNA sequences that code for the same CDR3. The chain links TRBV27 to TRBJ2-5; D gene ambiguous. The CDR3 totals 11 residues. V lost 2 bases and J lost 5, with 3 bases in between. CDR1 and CDR2 (germline): MNHEY, SMNVEV (reference sequence). The CDR3 sequence: CASSLGETQYF. The CDR3 DNA is TGTGCCAGCAGTTTAGGGGAGACCCAGTACTTC.

V usage is TRBV11-2 and J usage is TRBJ1-1, with TRBD1 identical over 12 bases. J gave up 5 bases and V 4 bases, and 2 bases lay outside the gene matches. Germline assignment: CDR1 SGHAT and CDR2 FQNNGV. CDR3 length: 14 amino acids. The CDR3 loop is CASSWDRGLTEAFF. As DNA, the CDR3 is TGTGCCAGCAGCTGGGACAGGGGGCTTACTGAAGCTTTCTTT.

The table lists this clone with a few counts. This chain links TRBV4-2 with TRBJ1-1; D is unclear. Trimming removed 4 bases from V and 0 bases from J, with 6 bases in between. Germline V gene sequence: CDR1 LGHNA, CDR2 YNFKEQ. The CDR3 consists of 13 residues. The CDR3 is CASSPQLNTEAFF. The DNA for the CDR3 is TGTGCCAGCAGCCCACAGTTGAACACTGAAGCTTTCTTT.

The chain uses TRBV5-1 and TRBJ2-2; TRBD1 is a possible D gene (6 bases). V was clipped by 4 bases and J by 5 bases, with 21 bases between them. The germline V gene has CDR1 SGHRS and CDR2 YFSETQ. This CDR3 has 17 residues. The CDR3 coding sequence is TGCGCCAGCAGCGTCGACCGATTACAGGGAACTACCGGGGAGCTGTTTTTT. Translated: CASSVDRLQGTTGELFF.

This clone occurred a few times. CDR3 protein: CASSYGYNQPQHF. The CDR3 nucleotides are TGTGCCAGCAGTTATGGTTACAATCAGCCCCAGCATTTT. The J gene is TRBJ1-5, the V gene TRBV6-6; the D is unclear. This CDR3 has 13 residues. The V gene lost 3 bases and the J gene lost 3 bases, with 6 bases spanning the gap. Germline lookup yields CDR1 MNHNY and CDR2 SVGAGI (reference sequence).

This clone occurred once. V and J are TRBV11-2 and TRBJ1-2, with D hard to call. CDR3 length: 14 residues. V dropped 7 bases and J dropped 5 bases, with 17 bases sitting between them. Germline CDR1 is SGHAT and CDR2 is FQNNGV. The CDR3 nucleotides read TGTGCCAGCAACTATGAGGGCCATAATTATGGCTACACCTTC. Translating it yields CASNYEGHNYGYTF.

This clone has just a few counts. At one boundary the junction diverges from the germline segment, which might be a read error. The rearrangement uses TRBV10-3 and TRBJ1-4, with D uncertain. This CDR3 has 13 amino acids. Looked up from germline, CDR1 is ENHRY and CDR2 is SYGVKD. The CDR3 region is CASSPPDGEKLFF. Written as DNA, the CDR3 is TGTGCCAGCAGTCCCCCTGACGGTGAAAAACTGTTTTTT.

The chain is built from TRBV27 and TRBJ2-7; a possible D gene is TRBD1 (6 bases). From germline, CDR1 is MNHEY and CDR2 SMNVEV (reference sequence). The CDR3 consists of 13 residues. V was clipped by 2 bases and J by 2 bases, with 7 bases between them. The CDR3 loop is CASSLGTPYEQYF. The CDR3 DNA reads TGTGCCAGCAGTTTAGGGACACCCTACGAGCAGTACTTC.

Comment on this clone: The CDR3 does not close with the conserved phenylalanine or tryptophan, likely indicating a read error. J is TRBJ1-6 and V is TRBV27, with D possibly being TRBD1 (5 bases). Trimming took off 5 bases at V and 2 bases at J, with 13 bases between the two ends. The CDR3 is made up of 16 amino acids. From germline, CDR1 is MNHEY and CDR2 SMNVEV (reference sequence). The CDR3 DNA follows: TGTGCCAGCAGTGCCCAGGGTTTGGCCTATAATTCACCCCTCCACCTT. Its protein product is CASSAQGLAYNSPLHL.

CDR3 amino acids: CASSLRQGAEKLFF. CDR3 sequence (DNA): TGTGCCAGCAGCTTGCGGCAGGGGGCGGAAAAACTGTTTTTT. The chain uses TRBV5-4 and TRBJ1-4; 8 nucleotides match TRBD1. The V gene's germline CDR1 is SGHNT and CDR2 YYREEE (reference sequence). Trimming took 1 base from V and 8 from J; bases not matched to a gene: 4. The CDR3 contains 14 residues.

The DNA for the CDR3 is TGTGCCACCGCAAGAAATGAGCAGTTCTTC. This codes for CATARNEQFF. The chain uses TRBV7-9 and TRBJ2-1; D remains unclear. The CDR3 totals 10 residues. Trimming pared 10 bases from V and 7 bases from J, leaving 8 bases between. Germline CDR1 is SEHNR and CDR2 is FQNEAQ (reference sequence).

The chain carries TRBV7-9 and TRBJ2-7; 8 nucleotides match TRBD1. The CDR3 is 13 residues long. The J segment lost 3 bases and the V segment lost 5 bases, leaving 3 bases of the junction unmatched. Germline V lookup: CDR1 SEHNR, CDR2 FQNEAQ (reference sequence). The CDR3 reads CASSVGQGYEQYF. The CDR3 nucleotides read TGTGCCAGCAGCGTTGGACAGGGCTACGAGCAGTACTTC. The full variable domain, its missing parts supplied by reference TRBV7-9 and TRBJ2-7, is DTGVSQNPRHKITKRGQNVTFRCDPISEHNRLYWYRQTLGQGPEFLTYFQNEAQLEKSRLLSDRFSAERPKGSFSTLEIQRTEQGDSAMYLCASSVGQGYEQYFGPGTRLTVT.

The chain is built from TRBV7-6 and TRBJ2-7; D might be TRBD1 or TRBD2, each matching 5 bases. The germline gives CDR1 SGHVS, CDR2 FNYEAQ. Trimming stripped 4 bases from V and 3 bases from J, with 22 bases between. The CDR3 runs 17 residues. The CDR3 loop is CASSSYSSGTALYEQYF. The CDR3 nucleotides read TGTGCCAGCAGCTCCTATTCTTCCGGGACCGCACTCTACGAGCAGTACTTC. Complete variable domain (other parts from reference TRBV7-6 and TRBJ2-7): GAGVSQSPRYKVTKRGQDVALRCDPISGHVSLYWYRQALGQGPEFLTYFNYEAQQDKSGLPNDRFSAERPEGSISTLTIQRTEQRDSAMYRCASSSYSSGTALYEQYFGPGTRLTVT.

V is TRBV5-8 and J is TRBJ2-1; D may be TRBD2 (5 bases). CDR3 size: 14 residues. Trimming left V 4 bases short and J 5 bases short, with 13 bases between. Germline V gives CDR1 SGHTS, CDR2 YDEGEE. CDR3 sequence reads: CASSPGEHDNEQFF. The CDR3 DNA is TGTGCCAGCAGCCCCGGGGAGCACGACAATGAGCAGTTCTTC.

Turning to this clone: Sequence at one end of the junction differs from germline and may be a read error. The gene calls are TRBV5-1 and TRBJ1-2; D is perhaps TRBD1 (6 bases). The CDR3 is made up of 13 amino acids. Germline V gene sequence: CDR1 SGHRS, CDR2 YFSETQ. In DNA form, the CDR3 reads TGTGCCAGCAGCAAAGGGGGGAACTATGGCTACACCTTC. Protein: CASSKGGNYGYTF.

The chain has TRBV9 and TRBJ2-3; TRBD2 matches at 10 bases. CDR3 length: 17 amino acids. Unmatched junction bases numbered 10, after V lost 0 bases and J lost 6 bases. The germline V gene has CDR1 SGDLS and CDR2 YYNGEE. Here the CDR3 DNA reads TGTGCCAGCAGCGTAGGAAGAAGGGGACTAGCGTCTGATACGCAGTATTTT. This gives the protein CASSVGRRGLASDTQYF.

V gene TRBV7-9 combines with J gene TRBJ2-7; D is possibly TRBD1 (5 bases). This CDR3 comprises 14 residues. Trimming removed 4 bases at V and 3 bases at J, with 13 bases between. Per germline, CDR1 SEHNR and CDR2 FQNEAQ (reference sequence). The CDR3 DNA reads as TGTGCCAGCAGCTCGACAGAATCGTTCTACGAGCAGTACTTC. Translated: CASSSTESFYEQYF.

The chain uses TRBV6-5 and TRBJ2-1; weak D call: TRBD1 (6 bases). The germline CDR1 and CDR2 sequences are MNHEY and SVGAGI. The CDR3 covers 14 residues. V was cut by 8 bases and J by 1 base, with 12 bases left in between. CDR3 coding DNA: TGTGCCAGCGGGTGGGGGCCATCCTACAATGAGCAGTTCTTC. Protein: CASGWGPSYNEQFF.

This rearrangement joins TRBV7-9 to TRBJ2-2; TRBD2 might be the D (6 bases). The CDR3 runs 15 residues. CDR1 and CDR2 (germline): SEHNR, FQNEAQ (reference sequence). Trimming took 5 bases from V and 8 from J, leaving 18 bases between them. DNA for the CDR3: TGTGCCAGCAGCCCCAGGACGGGAGTATCGGGGGAGCTGTTTTTT. Its protein product is CASSPRTGVSGELFF.

The chain recombines TRBV5-5 with TRBJ1-5; D gene unclear. CDR1 and CDR2 from the germline V gene are SGHKS and YYEKEE (reference sequence). Trimming pared 0 bases from V and 0 bases from J, leaving 13 bases between. The CDR3 covers 17 residues. CDR3 sequence: CASSLALRAYSNQPQHF. Here the CDR3 DNA reads TGTGCCAGCAGCTTGGCTTTGAGGGCCTATAGCAATCAGCCCCAGCATTTT.

The rearrangement uses TRBV2 and TRBJ2-3; no clear D. This CDR3 spans 11 amino acids. Trimming took off 6 bases at V and 2 bases at J, with 3 bases between the two ends. CDR1 is SNHLY, CDR2 FYNNEI, per germline. CDR3 protein: CASSDTDTQYF. The CDR3 DNA is TGTGCCAGCAGCGACACAGATACGCAGTATTTT.

This clone was recorded a few times. This chain links TRBV11-2 with TRBJ2-4; D possibly corresponds to TRBD2 (5 bases). V lost 7 bases to trimming and J lost 8 bases, with 24 bases between them. The V gene's germline CDR1 is SGHAT and CDR2 FQNNGV. This CDR3 is built from 16 residues. In nucleotides, the CDR3 is TGTGCCAGCACCCCCCGGCCTGATGAGACGGAGGACATTCAGTACTTC. Translated: CASTPRPDETEDIQYF.

The chain is built from TRBV13 and TRBJ1-1, with D unresolved. The CDR3 runs to 13 residues. The germline V and J ends were trimmed by 3 bases and 6 bases, with 11 bases remaining between them. CDR1 and CDR2 (germline): PRHDT, FYEKMQ (reference sequence). For the CDR3, the DNA is TGTGCCAGCAGCTTCGAGGGTCTCTCTGAAGCTTTCTTT. This gives the protein CASSFEGLSEAFF.

The chain has TRBV2 and TRBJ1-3, with 10 positions matching TRBD1. CDR1 is SNHLY, CDR2 FYNNEI, per germline. This CDR3 contains 20 residues. With 2 bases clipped from V and 2 bases from J, the junction kept 15 bases outside the gene matches. CDR3 DNA sequence: TGTGCCAGCAGTGAAACGGGACAGGGGTGGGGGAGGCCGGCTGGAAACACCATATATTTT. Its protein product is CASSETGQGWGRPAGNTIYF.

The CDR3 DNA is TGTGCCAGCAGCTCAGCCGACGCAGAAGCTTTCTTT. This codes for CASSSADAEAFF. This chain links TRBV7-9 with TRBJ1-1; the D is unclear. Germline assignment: CDR1 SEHNR and CDR2 FQNEAQ (reference sequence). Trimming pared 4 bases from V and 8 bases from J, leaving 11 bases between. The CDR3 covers 12 residues.

V is TRBV29-1 and J is TRBJ1-2; TRBD1 might be the D (6 bases). The CDR3 has 14 residues. Trimming took 0 bases from V and 3 from J, leaving 11 bases between them. CDR1 is SQVTM and CDR2 is ANQGSEA in the germline V gene. This chain's CDR3 is CSVEDGGRDYGYTF. The CDR3 region has the DNA TGCAGCGTTGAAGATGGGGGGCGCGACTATGGCTACACCTTC. Combining the CDR3 with reference TRBV29-1 and TRBJ1-2 gives the whole variable domain SAVISQKPSRDICQRGTSLTIQCQVDSQVTMMFWYRQQPGQSLTLIATANQGSEATYESGFVIDKFPISRPNLTFSTLTVSNMSPEDSSIYLCSVEDGGRDYGYTFGSGTRLTVV.

The chain has TRBV9 and TRBJ2-3, with TRBD2 matching over 8 bases. Germline V gives CDR1 SGDLS, CDR2 YYNGEE. V lost 0 bases to trimming and J lost 5 bases; unmatched junction nucleotides: 5. This CDR3 has 15 amino acids. The CDR3 DNA follows: TGTGCCAGCAGCGTAGGGGGACTAGTGTTAGATACGCAGTATTTT. Translating gives CASSVGGLVLDTQYF.

This clone counts as medium-sized (0.01 to 0.1%). This sequence joins TRBV19 and TRBJ1-1; D not certain. The CDR3 runs 13 residues. V was clipped by 9 bases and J by 5 bases, with 16 bases between them. Per germline, CDR1 LNHDA and CDR2 SQIVND (reference sequence). CDR3 amino acids: CASRIPGDTEAFF. The DNA for the CDR3 is TGTGCCAGCAGAATACCCGGGGATACTGAAGCTTTCTTT.

This chain connects TRBV9 to TRBJ2-2, with D possibly being TRBD1 (5 bases). This CDR3 comprises 14 residues. From germline, CDR1 is SGDLS and CDR2 YYNGEE. Trimming shortened V by 1 base and J by 6 bases, and 10 bases separated the two germline ends. CDR3 nucleotides: TGTGCCAGCAGCGTAACAGGTGACGCCGGGGAGCTGTTTTTT. It codes for CASSVTGDAGELFF.